This T cell receptor beta chain emerged from a study of early stage breast cancer tumors. The wider study: Most invasive tumors, about 70% of the 16, were ER+/PR+/HER2-. Each sample averaged approximately 9.6-fold read coverage. Among some twelve ER+/PR+/HER2- tumors, eight were ductal, four lobular.

To note about this clone: Its target is unknown.

The assay was immunoSEQ multiplex PCR, and TCRdb's table has in-frame clones only and misses some. The table shows about 70,000 clones, with about 85% occurring only once. Findings and limits, study-wide: Compared with adjacent normal breast, tumors showed about 2.5-fold denser, more clonal T cells.

V shed 0 bases, J shed 5 bases, and the junction held 0 bases outside the gene matches. Germline CDR1 is SGHRS and CDR2 is YFSETQ. CDR3 length: 14 residues. Input material: blood. The V call is TRBV5-1, the J call TRBJ2-5, with TRBD2 identical over 11 bases. The receptor was isolated from a person aged 40 to 50 with breast cancer. This CDR3 is CASSLGTSGETQYF. In DNA, the CDR3 is TGCGCCAGCAGCTTGGGGACTAGCGGGGAGACCCAGTACTTC.